The 9 T cell receptor beta chains given below trace back to one sample, sequenced in a study of T-cell reconstitution after alpha-beta-depleted transplantation in children. For TCRbeta, the library was prepared with unique molecular identifiers. From the PCR reads, TCRdb called clonotypes with MiXCR, one entry per CDR3 protein. Of 330,000 or so distinct CDR3 sequences listed, around 10% were seen once; the top ten hold 2% to 2.5%. Sequences were derived from PBMCs from the stem cell graft donor, sampled from the stem cell graft. These receptors were taken from a human donor who donated a stem cell graft to a child with acute lymphoblastic leukemia.

This clonotype was observed a handful of times. This rearrangement joins TRBV20-1 to TRBJ2-7; TRBD2 aligns across 14 bases. V lost 1 base, J lost 2 bases, and 7 bases stayed unmatched. This CDR3 has 17 residues. Germline loops: CDR1 DFQATT, CDR2 SNEGSKA (reference sequence). CDR3 sequence: CSARAPGLAGDAYEQYF. As DNA, the CDR3 is TGCAGTGCTAGAGCACCGGGACTAGCGGGAGATGCCTACGAGCAGTACTTC.

This chain connects TRBV18 to TRBJ1-5; no clear D. CDR3 length: 15 amino acids. V was cut by 3 bases and J by 4 bases, with 13 bases left in between. Looked up from germline, CDR1 is KGHSH and CDR2 is LQKENI. The CDR3 nucleotides read TGTGCCAGCTCACCTGGAGGGAATAAGAATCAGCCCCAGCATTTT. Protein: CASSPGGNKNQPQHF.

The V call is TRBV4-2, the J call TRBJ1-5; tentatively, D is TRBD1 (5 bases). The germline V and J ends were trimmed by 1 base and 5 bases, with 12 bases remaining between them. The CDR3 consists of 15 residues. Germline assignment: CDR1 LGHNA and CDR2 YNFKEQ. The CDR3 DNA reads as TGTGCCAGCAGCCAAGCGCGGGTGGGGGATCAGCCCCAGCATTTT. It encodes CASSQARVGDQPQHF.

The rearrangement uses TRBV7-9 and TRBJ2-1, with D maybe TRBD1 (6 bases). Trimming shortened V by 4 bases and J by 0 bases, and 16 bases separated the two germline ends. The CDR3 length is 17 residues. Germline V lookup: CDR1 SEHNR, CDR2 FQNEAQ (reference sequence). The chain's CDR3 is CASSSRTGSNSYNEQFF. In DNA, the CDR3 is TGTGCCAGCAGCTCCCGAACAGGGTCTAACTCCTACAATGAGCAGTTCTTC.

This clonotype was observed a few times. The rearrangement uses TRBV12-3 or TRBV12-4 and TRBJ1-6; TRBD1 aligns across 9 bases. The ends lost 3 bases at V and 10 bases at J; junction bases unmatched: 13. The CDR3 loop spans 17 amino acids. The CDR3 DNA is TGTGCCAGCAGTTTGGCAAACAGGGGGCACCTACGGTCACCCCTCCACTTT. Its translation is CASSLANRGHLRSPLHF.

This clonotype was observed once. The rearrangement joins TRBV30 to TRBJ2-7; the match to TRBD1 covers 7 bases. CDR3 length: 12 amino acids. CDR1 and CDR2 (germline): GTSNPN, SVGIG (reference sequence). Unmatched junction bases numbered 1, after V lost 2 bases and J lost 3 bases. The CDR3 region has the DNA TGTGCCTGGAGTAGGGACAGCTACGAGCAGTACTTC. Its translation is CAWSRDSYEQYF.

This clonotype was counted a few times. J is TRBJ1-5 and V is TRBV20-1; D uncertain. CDR1 is DFQATT and CDR2 is SNEGSKA in the germline V gene (reference sequence). V dropped 3 bases and J dropped 4 bases, with 7 bases sitting between them. The CDR3 runs to 12 residues. The CDR3 nucleotides read TGCAGTGCTAGCTGGGAAAATCAGCCCCAGCATTTT. Protein product: CSASWENQPQHF.

This clonotype was counted only a few times. V is TRBV10-3 and J is TRBJ1-2, with TRBD1 matching over 7 bases. The CDR3 is 16 residues long. Germline V gene data show CDR1 as ENHRY and CDR2 as SYGVKD. With V trimmed by 6 bases and J by 6 bases, 16 bases remained unmatched. CDR3 sequence: CAIRGQARTYGDGYTF. The CDR3, as DNA: TGTGCCATCAGAGGACAGGCTCGAACTTACGGGGATGGCTACACCTTC.

This clonotype turned up a few times. The chain has TRBV7-9 and TRBJ2-1; D uncertain. The V gene's germline CDR1 is SEHNR and CDR2 FQNEAQ (reference sequence). The CDR3 consists of 14 residues. V was pared by 0 bases and J by 5 bases, with 8 bases between. CDR3 nucleotides: TGTGCCAGCAGCTTAGCAGGGTCGGACAATGAGCAGTTCTTC. Its protein product is CASSLAGSDNEQFF.